A single sample is the source of the 20 T cell receptor beta chains below, sequenced in a study of blood T cell repertoires in COVID-19. Here immunoSEQ multiplex PCR was the method, and the copy in TCRdb shows in-frame clones only, minus some. Among nearly 80,000 clones listed, roughly four fifths were seen once. The sample taken for sequencing was peripheral blood. All receptors derive from a woman aged 65 to 85 with acute or convalescent COVID-19.

This chain connects TRBV29-1 to TRBJ2-2; no clear D. Per germline, CDR1 SQVTM and CDR2 ANQGSEA. The ends were cut back, 3 bases at V and 1 base at J, with 9 bases in the middle. The CDR3 has 14 residues. This CDR3 reads CSVEKNKNTGELFF. The DNA of the CDR3 is TGCAGCGTTGAGAAAAACAAGAACACCGGGGAGCTGTTTTTT.

This chain links TRBV15 with TRBJ2-1; 10 positions match TRBD2. Germline CDR1 and CDR2: LNHNV and YYDKDF (reference sequence). CDR3 length: 17 residues. V shed 1 base, J shed 9 bases, and the junction held 12 bases outside the gene matches. CDR3 bases: TGTGCCACCAGCAGAGCCCCCAGCGGGAGGGCCAGTAGTGAGCAGTTCTTC. Translation gives CATSRAPSGRASSEQFF.

This chain connects TRBV12-3 or TRBV12-4 to TRBJ2-3, with D maybe TRBD1 (6 bases). Trimming took off 6 bases at V and 7 bases at J, with 14 bases between the two ends. This CDR3 contains 13 residues. CDR3 protein: CASSYEQGYTQYF. The CDR3 bases are TGTGCCAGCAGCTACGAACAGGGTTATACGCAGTATTTT.

V usage is TRBV7-2 and J usage is TRBJ1-1; D unclear. The CDR3 spans 15 residues. Trimming removed 1 base at V and 5 bases at J, with 14 bases between. Germline V lookup: CDR1 SGHTA, CDR2 FQGNSA. The CDR3 sequence: CASSLGGSPGTEAFF. The CDR3 nucleotides read TGTGCCAGCAGCTTAGGGGGTAGCCCGGGGACTGAAGCTTTCTTT.

This chain connects TRBV6-5 to TRBJ2-7; D is perhaps TRBD2 (5 bases). The CDR3 runs to 15 residues. The germline V gene encodes CDR1 MNHEY and CDR2 SVGAGI. With 0 bases removed from V and 3 bases from J, the gap between germline ends came to 12 bases. The CDR3 DNA sequence: TGTGCCAGCAGTTACTCTGTCAGGAGGATCTACGAGCAGTACTTC. Encoded protein: CASSYSVRRIYEQYF.

In its sample, this clone was seen once. This chain uses TRBV20-1 with TRBJ1-1; D call uncertain. This CDR3 region has 11 residues. Germline assignment: CDR1 DFQATT and CDR2 SNEGSKA (reference sequence). The ends were cut back, 1 base at V and 11 bases at J, with 11 bases in the middle. The CDR3 DNA follows: TGCAGTGCTAGAGGTACGCGCGAGGCTTTCTTT. It translates to CSARGTREAFF.

This chain joins TRBV11-2 and TRBJ2-1; 11 bases agree with TRBD2. J lost 5 bases, V lost 1 base, and 13 bases had no gene match. The CDR3 is made up of 19 amino acids. The germline V gene has CDR1 SGHAT and CDR2 FQNNGV. CDR3 DNA sequence: TGTGCCAGCAGCTTAGGGGCGGCTAGCGGGAGGCTAAGGCACAATGAGCAGTTCTTC. This sequence encodes CASSLGAASGRLRHNEQFF. Full variable domain (remainder filled in from reference TRBV11-2 and TRBJ2-1): EAGVAQSPRYKIIEKRQSVAFWCNPISGHATLYWYQQILGQGPKLLIQFQNNGVVDDSQLPKDRFSAERLKGVDSTLKIQPAKLEDSAVYLCASSLGAASGRLRHNEQFFGPGTRLTVL.

The rearrangement joins TRBV2 to TRBJ1-2, with TRBD1 matching over 9 bases. Germline assignment: CDR1 SNHLY and CDR2 FYNNEI. V was pared by 3 bases and J by 0 bases, with 11 bases of the junction left unmatched. The CDR3 is made up of 18 amino acids. CDR3 sequence: CASSDATGGSGANYGYTF. CDR3 bases: TGTGCCAGCAGTGACGCTACAGGGGGCTCCGGAGCTAACTATGGCTACACCTTC.

V usage is TRBV19 and J usage is TRBJ2-7; 7 bases are shared with TRBD1. The length of the CDR3 is 15 residues. Unmatched junction bases numbered 6, after V lost 4 bases and J lost 0 bases. Germline lookup yields CDR1 LNHDA and CDR2 SQIVND (reference sequence). CDR3 in amino acids: CASSTVGQASYEQYF. The DNA of the CDR3 is TGTGCCAGTAGTACCGTCGGACAGGCCTCCTACGAGCAGTACTTC.

The rearrangement links TRBV6-6 to TRBJ1-5; no reliable D call. This CDR3 spans 13 amino acids. Deletions cut 5 bases from V and 6 bases from J, with 11 bases between. CDR1 is MNHNY, CDR2 SVGAGI, per germline (reference sequence). The CDR3 DNA sequence: TGTGCCAGCAGTCCACGGACTATTCAGCCCCAGCATTTT. Protein sequence: CASSPRTIQPQHF.

The chain carries TRBV2 and TRBJ2-7; D possibly corresponds to TRBD1 (6 bases). V was pared by 4 bases and J by 4 bases, with 17 bases between. Germline V gene sequence: CDR1 SNHLY, CDR2 FYNNEI. The CDR3 has 15 amino acids. The CDR3, as DNA: TGTGCCAGCAGTGGTCTGGGGGCGAATTTTTACGAGCAGTACTTC. This gives the protein CASSGLGANFYEQYF.

The chain uses TRBV19 and TRBJ2-3, with TRBD2 matching over 12 bases. Trimming cost V 5 bases and J 6 bases; bases outside gene matches: 12. The CDR3 totals 17 residues. CDR1 is LNHDA and CDR2 is SQIVND in the germline V gene (reference sequence). The CDR3 DNA is TGTGCCAGTAGTGAAGGGGGCCTAGCGGGAGGGGCCGATACGCAGTATTTT. It codes for CASSEGGLAGGADTQYF.

This rearrangement joins TRBV4-1 to TRBJ1-4; 7 nucleotides line up with TRBD1. The CDR3 spans 18 residues. V trimming: 2 bases; J trimming: 5 bases; junction bases outside the gene matches: 14. From germline, CDR1 is MGHRA and CDR2 YSYEKL. The CDR3 nucleotides are TGCGCCAGCAGCCAAAAGATGGGGGCCGGGACAGTGAATGAAAAACTGTTTTTT. Amino acid sequence: CASSQKMGAGTVNEKLFF.

The rearrangement uses TRBV19 and TRBJ1-1; D uncertain. Germline loops: CDR1 LNHDA, CDR2 SQIVND (reference sequence). This CDR3 spans 13 amino acids. V was trimmed by 5 bases and J by 6 bases, leaving 13 bases between them. CDR3 sequence: CASSLVEGAEAFF. The CDR3 DNA reads as TGTGCCAGTAGTTTGGTTGAGGGCGCTGAAGCTTTCTTT. The full variable domain, rest sourced from reference TRBV19 and TRBJ1-1, is DGGITQSPKYLFRKEGQNVTLSCEQNLNHDAMYWYRQDPGQGLRLIYYSQIVNDFQKGDIAEGYSVSREKKESFPLTVTSAQKNPTAFYLCASSLVEGAEAFFGQGTRLTVV.

The rearrangement uses TRBV19 and TRBJ1-1, with 7 bases that match TRBD1. The V and J ends lost 0 bases and 4 bases, in that order; junction bases with no gene match: 11. Germline V gene data show CDR1 as LNHDA and CDR2 as SQIVND (reference sequence). CDR3 length: 17 amino acids. CDR3 nucleotides: TGTGCCAGTAGTATAGATCGACTGGATCCAGGGGGCACTGAAGCTTTCTTT. This gives the protein CASSIDRLDPGGTEAFF.

This sequence joins TRBV6-1 and TRBJ2-3; 8 bases match TRBD1. The germline V gene has CDR1 MNHNS and CDR2 SASEGT. The CDR3 loop spans 16 amino acids. Losses at the gene ends were 0 bases for V and 5 bases for J; bases not matched to a gene: 7. The CDR3: CASSEASAGGVDTQYF. The CDR3 DNA follows: TGTGCCAGCAGTGAAGCCAGCGCAGGGGGCGTAGATACGCAGTATTTT.

V usage is TRBV15 and J usage is TRBJ2-1; no reliable D call. V lost 1 base to trimming and J lost 0 bases, with 7 bases between them. CDR3 length equals 15 residues. Per germline, CDR1 LNHNV and CDR2 YYDKDF (reference sequence). CDR3 bases: TGTGCCACCAGCAGAGGCGGAAGCTCCTACAATGAGCAGTTCTTC. Its translation: CATSRGGSSYNEQFF.

The V call is TRBV3-1 (or the pseudogene TRBV3-2), the J call TRBJ1-3; D not certain. This CDR3 has 13 amino acids. The germline V and J ends were trimmed by 4 bases and 2 bases, with 6 bases remaining between them. Germline values: CDR1 LGHDT, CDR2 YNNKEL (reference sequence). The CDR3 region has the DNA TGTGCCAGCAGCCTAAATCCTGGAAACACCATATATTTT. Translated, it gives CASSLNPGNTIYF.

The chain is built from TRBV7-8 and TRBJ1-2; 8 bases fit TRBD1. V was pared by 0 bases and J by 7 bases, with 13 bases of the junction left unmatched. The CDR3 runs 17 residues. CDR1 SGHVS and CDR2 FQNEAQ come from the germline V gene. The CDR3 reads CASSLALAGGAPSGYTF. The CDR3 coding sequence is TGTGCCAGCAGCTTAGCGCTTGCAGGGGGCGCTCCCAGTGGCTACACCTTC.

The chain is built from TRBV7-9 and TRBJ2-2, with D perhaps TRBD2 (6 bases). The germline CDR1 and CDR2 sequences are SEHNR and FQNEAQ (reference sequence). This CDR3 contains 16 residues. The germline V and J ends were trimmed by 1 base and 1 base, with 10 bases remaining between them. The CDR3 DNA follows: TGTGCCAGCAGCTTAGGGGGACTGCTGAACACCGGGGAGCTGTTTTTT. Its protein is CASSLGGLLNTGELFF.